This TCR beta chain emerged from a study of control samples from healthy donors and cancer patients. Trimming cost V 6 bases and J 0 bases, with 12 bases left between them. CDR3 size: 14 residues. Germline loops: CDR1 KGHSH, CDR2 LQKENI. Some clones are missing from TCRdb's copy, which holds only in-frame ones; the method was immunoSEQ multiplex PCR. The profile shows tens of thousands of clones, 94% of them singletons. The specimen sequenced was blood. The receptor was derived from a man aged 25 to 45 in good health. The chain couples TRBV18 to TRBJ2-7; possible D gene TRBD1, 5 bases. The DNA of the CDR3 is TGTGCCAGCTCTACCTCAGGGATCTCCTACGAGCAGTACTTC. Its protein product is CASSTSGISYEQYF.